The clone carrying this TCR beta chain has a single count. Germline V gives CDR1 LNHDA, CDR2 SQIVND (reference sequence). V dropped 7 bases and J dropped 7 bases, with 13 bases sitting between them. The length of the CDR3 is 12 residues. The data stem from a study of identical twins. TCRdb reprocessed the 5' RACE reads with MiXCR, giving one entry per CDR3 protein. The sample carries 140,000 to 150,000 distinct CDR3 sequences, under 4.5% recorded once. This receptor was obtained from a man aged 18-30 years in good health. What was sequenced was memory T cells sorted from blood. This rearrangement joins TRBV19 to TRBJ1-2, with a weak D call TRBD1 (5 bases). In nucleotides, the CDR3 is TGTGCCAGTACCCCAGACAGCCGTGGCTACACCTTC. This gives the protein CASTPDSRGYTF.